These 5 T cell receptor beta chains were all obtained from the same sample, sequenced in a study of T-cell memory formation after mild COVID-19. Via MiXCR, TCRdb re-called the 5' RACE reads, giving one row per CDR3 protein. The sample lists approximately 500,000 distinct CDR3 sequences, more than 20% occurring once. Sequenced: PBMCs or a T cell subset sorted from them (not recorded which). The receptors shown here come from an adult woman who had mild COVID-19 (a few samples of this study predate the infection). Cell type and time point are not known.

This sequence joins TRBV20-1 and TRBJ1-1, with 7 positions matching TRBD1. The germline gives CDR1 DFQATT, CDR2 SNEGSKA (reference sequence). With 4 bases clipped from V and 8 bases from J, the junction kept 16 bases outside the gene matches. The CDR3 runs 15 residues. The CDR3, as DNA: TGCAGTGCTATCACGCGACGGACAGGCGAACCCGAAGCTTTCTTT. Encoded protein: CSAITRRTGEPEAFF.

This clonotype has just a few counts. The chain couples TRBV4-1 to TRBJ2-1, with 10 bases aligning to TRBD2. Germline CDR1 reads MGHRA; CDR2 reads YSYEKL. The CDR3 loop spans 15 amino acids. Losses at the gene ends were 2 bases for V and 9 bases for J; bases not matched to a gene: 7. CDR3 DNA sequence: TGCGCCAGCAGCCAATTGACGGTAGCGGGAGGTGAGCAGTTCTTC. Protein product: CASSQLTVAGGEQFF.

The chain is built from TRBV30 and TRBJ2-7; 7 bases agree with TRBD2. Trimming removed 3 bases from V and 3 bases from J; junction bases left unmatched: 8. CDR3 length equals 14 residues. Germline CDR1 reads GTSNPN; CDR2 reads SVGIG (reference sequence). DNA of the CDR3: TGTGCCTGGAGATACAGCGGGACCAACTACGAGCAGTACTTC. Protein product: CAWRYSGTNYEQYF.

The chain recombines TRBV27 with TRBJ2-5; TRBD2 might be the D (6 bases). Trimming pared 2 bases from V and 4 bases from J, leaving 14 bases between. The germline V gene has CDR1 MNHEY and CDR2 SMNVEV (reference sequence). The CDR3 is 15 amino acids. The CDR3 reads CASSLQGTWGETQYF. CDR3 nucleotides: TGTGCCAGCAGTTTACAAGGGACTTGGGGAGAGACCCAGTACTTC.

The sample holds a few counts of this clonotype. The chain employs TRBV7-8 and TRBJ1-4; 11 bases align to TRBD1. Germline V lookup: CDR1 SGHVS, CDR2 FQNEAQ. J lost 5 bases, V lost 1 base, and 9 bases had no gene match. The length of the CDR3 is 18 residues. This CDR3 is CASSLETGTGGGNEKLFF. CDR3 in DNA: TGTGCCAGCAGCTTAGAGACCGGGACAGGGGGGGGCAATGAAAAACTGTTTTTT.